This TCR beta chain appears in the sequencing data of a study of shared clonotypes between healthy human individuals. Naive CD8 cells were CD45RO-negative, positively selected for CCR7, excluding terminally differentiated effector memory CD45RA+ cells. There were only Caucasian adults among the donors, and all lived in Nashville, Tennessee. Profiled with immunoSEQ multiplex PCR; TCRdb holds only in-frame clones, not every one. This sample has roughly 590,000 clones, with about 95% found just once. The sample comprised naive CD8+ T cells sorted from blood. The TCR sequence derives from a woman aged 25 to 39 in good health.

The CDR3 is CASSEGNSGNTIYF. The CDR3, as DNA: TGTGCCAGCAGTGAAGGGAACTCTGGAAACACCATATATTTT. V and J are TRBV2 and TRBJ1-3, with D hard to call. Germline CDR1 SNHLY, CDR2 FYNNEI. V was trimmed by 1 base and J by 0 bases, leaving 4 bases between them. CDR3 length: 14 residues.